This T cell receptor (beta chain) was recorded in a study of radiotherapy plus CTLA-4 blockade in lung cancer. As for this clone: Its specificity is not known.

Here immunoSEQ multiplex PCR was the method, and the copy in TCRdb shows in-frame clones only, minus some. Altogether about 45,000 clones are present, around 63% being singletons, with the ten largest covering around a sixth. Study results and limitations: Among reported predictors of response, early blood T cell clone dynamics with interferon-beta performed best. Some TCR clones had been derived from tumors. These clones expanded in peripheral blood after radiotherapy plus ipilimumab.

Chemo-refractory metastatic non-small-cell lung cancer patients received focal radiation with ipilimumab CTLA-4 blockade. Germline V lookup: CDR1 SGHVS, CDR2 FQNEAQ. This CDR3 has 16 amino acids. J lost 1 base, V lost 2 bases, and 4 bases had no gene match. This clonotype was sampled from a human donor with non-small cell lung cancer who had a partial response to radiotherapy plus ipilimumab. The sample consisted of peripheral blood, taken from a patient treated with radiotherapy plus ipilimumab. This rearrangement joins TRBV7-8 to TRBJ2-1; 8 bases align to TRBD1. The DNA for the CDR3 is TGTGCCAGCAGCTTAATCAGGGGGCGTTCCTACAATGAGCAGTTCTTC. Amino acids: CASSLIRGRSYNEQFF.